This T cell receptor beta chain derives from a study of Ad26.COV2.S vaccination and SARS-CoV-2 variants. TCRdb keeps only in-frame clones here, not all; method: immunoSEQ multiplex PCR. The sample carries about 350,000 clones, 92% recorded once. The CDR3 is made up of 13 amino acids. V was cut by 2 bases and J by 1 base, with 6 bases left in between. Germline V gives CDR1 SGDLS, CDR2 YYNGEE. Findings and caveats of the study: In TCR breadth and depth analyses, total T cell responses may have been underestimated. People who got the vaccine had more spike-specific TCR breadth than people who got placebo. Similar non-spike TCR breadth was observed in recipients of vaccine and of placebo. Post-vaccination spike-specific CD8+ and CD4+ T cell responses reportedly had substantial breadth.

Notes on this clone: What it binds is unknown.

The chain employs TRBV9 and TRBJ1-1; no clear D. This clonotype originated in a human donor who had recovered from COVID-19. The source was peripheral blood, collected after recovery from COVID-19. The CDR3 DNA is TGTGCCAGCAGCGTTCAGACGAACACTGAAGCTTTCTTT. The encoded protein is CASSVQTNTEAFF.